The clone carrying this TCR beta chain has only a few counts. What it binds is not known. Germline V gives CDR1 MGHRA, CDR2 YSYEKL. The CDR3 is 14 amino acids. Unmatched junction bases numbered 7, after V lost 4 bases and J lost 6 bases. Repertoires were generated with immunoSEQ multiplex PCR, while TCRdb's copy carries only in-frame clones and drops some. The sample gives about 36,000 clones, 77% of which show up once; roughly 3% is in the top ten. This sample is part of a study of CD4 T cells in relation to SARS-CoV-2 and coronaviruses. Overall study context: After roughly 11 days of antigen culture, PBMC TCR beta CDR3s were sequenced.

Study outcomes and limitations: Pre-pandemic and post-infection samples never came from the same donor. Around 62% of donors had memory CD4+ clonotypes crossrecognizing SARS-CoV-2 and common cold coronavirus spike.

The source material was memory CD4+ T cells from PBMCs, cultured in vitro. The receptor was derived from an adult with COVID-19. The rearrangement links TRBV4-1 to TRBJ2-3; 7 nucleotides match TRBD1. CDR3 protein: CASSPFQDRDTQYF. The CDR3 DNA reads TGCGCCAGCAGCCCCTTCCAGGACAGGGATACGCAGTATTTT.